The 24 T cell receptor beta chains reported below all come from one sample, sequenced in a study of cytomegalovirus exposure and HLA in healthy donors. A multiplex PCR was run with 60 Vbeta primers and 13 Jbeta primers. Assay: immunoSEQ multiplex PCR; the TCRdb copy retains only in-frame clones and omits some. The sample table sets out fewer than 130,000 clones. Sequencing was carried out using PBMCs. These receptors all stem from a man over 45 in good health and CMV-seronegative.

The rearrangement joins TRBV18 to TRBJ2-5; a weak D match, TRBD1 (7 bases). The CDR3 is 19 amino acids. Deletions cut 1 base from V and 6 bases from J, with 27 bases between. Germline values: CDR1 KGHSH, CDR2 LQKENI. The CDR3 DNA reads TGTGCCAGCTCACCACAAAACCCCCGCGGAGGGGGCGCCGGCCAGACCCAGTACTTC. Protein product: CASSPQNPRGGGAGQTQYF.

This chain uses TRBV4-2 with TRBJ2-2, with 9 bases aligning to TRBD2. V was pared by 5 bases and J by 4 bases, with 5 bases of the junction left unmatched. Germline-derived CDR1 and CDR2 are LGHNA and YNFKEQ. The CDR3 spans 15 residues. The CDR3, as DNA: TGTGCCAGCAGCACGGCTAGCGGGGTCACCGGGGAGCTGTTTTTT. This translates into CASSTASGVTGELFF.

J is TRBJ2-3 and V is TRBV7-3; D might be TRBD1 (6 bases). The CDR3 has 13 residues. Trimming removed 2 bases from V and 4 bases from J, with 7 bases in between. The germline CDR1 and CDR2 sequences are SGHTA and FQGTGA. CDR3 bases: TGTGCCAGCAGCTTATCAGGGGCAGATACGCAGTATTTT. It is translated as CASSLSGADTQYF.

J is TRBJ2-7 and V is TRBV13; D possibly corresponds to TRBD1 (6 bases). In germline, CDR1 is PRHDT, CDR2 FYEKMQ (reference sequence). The CDR3 spans 16 residues. The V end lost 6 bases, the J end lost 2 bases, and 20 bases lay between the germline ends. This CDR3 is CASSGFGQYRPYEQYF. The CDR3 nucleotides are TGTGCCAGCAGTGGTTTCGGACAGTACAGACCCTACGAGCAGTACTTC.

The genes are TRBV5-4 and TRBJ2-1; D not certain. Germline V gene data show CDR1 as SGHNT and CDR2 as YYREEE (reference sequence). V lost 3 bases, J lost 6 bases, and 16 bases lay in between. CDR3 length: 15 residues. The CDR3 reads CASSSPVVASNEQFF. CDR3 coding DNA: TGTGCCAGCAGCTCTCCTGTTGTGGCCAGCAATGAGCAGTTCTTC. Supplemented by reference TRBV5-4 and TRBJ2-1, the full variable domain reads ETGVTQSPTHLIKTRGQQVTLRCSSQSGHNTVSWYQQALGQGPQFIFQYYREEENGRGNFPPRFSGLQFPNYSSELNVNALELDDSALYLCASSSPVVASNEQFFGPGTRLTVL.

This sequence joins TRBV19 and TRBJ2-1, with D perhaps TRBD2 (6 bases). V lost 6 bases and J lost 0, with 12 bases in between. The CDR3 runs to 15 residues. Germline V CDR1 and CDR2: LNHDA, SQIVND (reference sequence). CDR3 loop: CASRISGRSYNEQFF. The DNA for the CDR3 is TGTGCCAGTAGGATTAGCGGCCGCTCCTACAATGAGCAGTTCTTC.

V usage is TRBV2 and J usage is TRBJ1-1; 10 nucleotides align to TRBD1. The CDR3 runs 15 residues. CDR1 is SNHLY, CDR2 FYNNEI, per germline. The J segment lost 1 base and the V segment lost 3 bases, leaving 2 bases of the junction unmatched. As DNA, the CDR3 is TGTGCCAGCAGTGAGGGACAGGGGCCGAACACTGAAGCTTTCTTT. Residues: CASSEGQGPNTEAFF.

The J gene is TRBJ2-4, the V gene TRBV27; no definite D call. With 4 bases removed from V and 6 bases from J, the gap between germline ends came to 16 bases. Germline CDR1 and CDR2: MNHEY and SMNVEV (reference sequence). The CDR3 length is 15 residues. CDR3 protein: CASSSWSSLLNIQYF. The CDR3 nucleotides are TGTGCCAGCAGTTCTTGGAGCTCCCTTTTAAACATTCAGTACTTC.

The chain joins TRBV27 to TRBJ2-5, with 11 bases fitting TRBD2. V was clipped by 5 bases and J by 1 base; unmatched bases: 6. The CDR3 spans 16 residues. Per the germline V gene, CDR1 is MNHEY and CDR2 is SMNVEV (reference sequence). CDR3 loop: CASSPRLAGLQETQYF. The CDR3 DNA is TGTGCCAGCAGTCCCCGACTAGCGGGGCTCCAAGAGACCCAGTACTTC.

The chain uses TRBV6-1 and TRBJ2-6, with D possibly being TRBD1 (6 bases). V was clipped by 4 bases and J by 0 bases, with 10 bases between them. The CDR3 is 16 amino acids. The germline CDR1 and CDR2 sequences are MNHNS and SASEGT. The CDR3 DNA reads TGTGCCAGCAGTGTACAACAGGGCTCTGGGGCCAACGTCCTGACTTTC. The encoded protein is CASSVQQGSGANVLTF.

The rearrangement uses TRBV7-2 and TRBJ2-1; D ambiguous. The V and J ends lost 0 bases and 0 bases respectively, with 9 bases between them. The CDR3 length is 16 residues. Germline values: CDR1 SGHTA, CDR2 FQGNSA. CDR3 in DNA: TGTGCCAGCAGCTTAGCTTCGCGGAGCTCCTACAATGAGCAGTTCTTC. As protein: CASSLASRSSYNEQFF.

V gene TRBV5-1 combines with J gene TRBJ2-1, with TRBD2 matching over 11 bases. The trim removed 2 bases at V and 4 bases at J, leaving 11 bases unmatched. Germline V CDR1 and CDR2: SGHRS, YFSETQ. The CDR3 is 18 residues long. The CDR3 spells CASSFAGPGTSGYNEQFF. The CDR3 DNA is TGCGCCAGCAGCTTCGCGGGACCCGGGACTAGCGGATACAATGAGCAGTTCTTC.

The V call is TRBV19, the J call TRBJ1-3; D is ambiguous. CDR3 size: 13 residues. V was pared by 7 bases and J by 0 bases, with 7 bases between. Germline loops: CDR1 LNHDA, CDR2 SQIVND (reference sequence). CDR3 nucleotide sequence: TGTGCCAGTAACCTGAGCTCTGGAAACACCATATATTTT. Its protein is CASNLSSGNTIYF.

V and J are TRBV7-9 and TRBJ2-7; perhaps TRBD1 as D (5 bases). The CDR3 runs to 16 residues. Deletions cut 5 bases from V and 5 bases from J, with 22 bases between. Germline CDR1 SEHNR, CDR2 FQNEAQ (reference sequence). DNA for the CDR3: TGTGCCAGCAGCCCTTCCGTGTGGCCAGGGCCCCACGAGCAGTACTTC. The encoded protein is CASSPSVWPGPHEQYF. Full variable domain (rest looked up from reference TRBV7-9 and TRBJ2-7): DTGVSQNPRHKITKRGQNVTFRCDPISEHNRLYWYRQTLGQGPEFLTYFQNEAQLEKSRLLSDRFSAERPKGSFSTLEIQRTEQGDSAMYLCASSPSVWPGPHEQYFGPGTRLTVT.

This sequence joins TRBV5-1 and TRBJ1-4, with 10 bases lining up with TRBD1. CDR1 and CDR2 (germline): SGHRS, YFSETQ. V trimming: 4 bases; J trimming: 4 bases; junction bases outside the gene matches: 7. The CDR3 length is 16 residues. Written as DNA, the CDR3 is TGCGCCAGCAGCCCTTGGGGGGACAGGGGTAATGAAAAACTGTTTTTT. Its protein product is CASSPWGDRGNEKLFF.

The chain recombines TRBV7-3 with TRBJ2-3; tentatively, D is TRBD1 (6 bases). Germline V gene lookup returns CDR1 SGHTA and CDR2 FQGTGA. Trimming cost V 2 bases and J 4 bases, with 7 bases left between them. The CDR3 consists of 13 residues. CDR3: CASSLGGPDTQYF. The CDR3 DNA sequence: TGTGCCAGCAGCTTAGGGGGCCCAGATACGCAGTATTTT.

The V and J genes are TRBV2 and TRBJ2-2, with a weak D call TRBD2 (5 bases). CDR3 length: 16 residues. The V and J ends lost 6 bases and 4 bases respectively, with 18 bases between them. From germline, CDR1 is SNHLY and CDR2 FYNNEI. CDR3 loop: CASSEEGSGSTGELFF. The DNA for the CDR3 is TGTGCCAGCAGCGAGGAAGGGTCGGGGAGCACCGGGGAGCTGTTTTTT.

The rearrangement links TRBV5-1 to TRBJ2-7; weak D call: TRBD1 (6 bases). Germline lookup yields CDR1 SGHRS and CDR2 YFSETQ. The length of the CDR3 is 16 residues. V lost 0 bases and J lost 0, with 13 bases in between. The CDR3 sequence: CASSLGRGPSSYEQYF. The CDR3 DNA reads as TGCGCCAGCAGCTTGGGCAGGGGTCCTAGCTCCTACGAGCAGTACTTC.

J is TRBJ1-1 and V is TRBV18, with D perhaps TRBD1 (5 bases). The V and J ends lost 3 bases and 2 bases respectively, with 13 bases between them. The CDR3 is 15 residues long. CDR1 and CDR2 from the germline V gene are KGHSH and LQKENI. The CDR3: CASSPQTEFNTEAFF. The CDR3 region has the DNA TGTGCCAGCTCACCTCAGACAGAATTCAACACTGAAGCTTTCTTT.

The V and J genes are TRBV29-1 and TRBJ2-3; perhaps TRBD1 as D (6 bases). In germline, CDR1 is SQVTM, CDR2 ANQGSEA. Trimming removed 6 bases from V and 0 bases from J, with 22 bases in between. There are 17 residues in the CDR3. The CDR3: CSVEDSHTSFSTDTQYF. The CDR3, as DNA: TGCAGCGTCGAGGACAGCCACACCTCGTTTAGCACAGATACGCAGTATTTT.

This chain uses TRBV4-2 with TRBJ1-2; TRBD1 might be the D (6 bases). Germline V CDR1 and CDR2: LGHNA, YNFKEQ. V dropped 4 bases and J dropped 6 bases, with 18 bases sitting between them. This CDR3 spans 15 amino acids. The CDR3 spells CASSPRDPGTNGYTF. The CDR3 region has the DNA TGTGCCAGCAGCCCACGGGACCCCGGGACAAATGGCTACACCTTC.

The chain has TRBV27 and TRBJ2-7, with TRBD2 matching 12 bases. This CDR3 region has 15 residues. J lost 4 bases, V lost 5 bases, and 6 bases had no gene match. Germline CDR1 reads MNHEY; CDR2 reads SMNVEV (reference sequence). This chain's CDR3 is CASSDSSGRGYEQYF. The CDR3 nucleotides read TGTGCCAGCAGTGACTCTAGCGGGAGGGGTTACGAGCAGTACTTC.

The chain has TRBV4-3 and TRBJ2-3; weak D call: TRBD1 (6 bases). Germline V lookup: CDR1 LGHNA, CDR2 YSLEER. Trimming cost V 0 bases and J 4 bases, with 17 bases left between them. The CDR3 contains 17 residues. CDR3 DNA sequence: TGCGCCAGCAGCCAAGATCTGGGGGCTCCCGTCCCAGATACGCAGTATTTT. Protein: CASSQDLGAPVPDTQYF.

This chain joins TRBV7-9 and TRBJ2-7; D unresolved. Trimming pared 1 base from V and 0 bases from J, leaving 4 bases between. Looked up from germline, CDR1 is SEHNR and CDR2 is FQNEAQ (reference sequence). This CDR3 spans 13 amino acids. CDR3 protein: CASSLELSYEQYF. DNA of the CDR3: TGTGCCAGCAGCTTAGAGCTCTCCTACGAGCAGTACTTC. The complete variable domain, with remaining parts taken from reference TRBV7-9 and TRBJ2-7, reads DTGVSQNPRHKITKRGQNVTFRCDPISEHNRLYWYRQTLGQGPEFLTYFQNEAQLEKSRLLSDRFSAERPKGSFSTLEIQRTEQGDSAMYLCASSLELSYEQYFGPGTRLTVT.